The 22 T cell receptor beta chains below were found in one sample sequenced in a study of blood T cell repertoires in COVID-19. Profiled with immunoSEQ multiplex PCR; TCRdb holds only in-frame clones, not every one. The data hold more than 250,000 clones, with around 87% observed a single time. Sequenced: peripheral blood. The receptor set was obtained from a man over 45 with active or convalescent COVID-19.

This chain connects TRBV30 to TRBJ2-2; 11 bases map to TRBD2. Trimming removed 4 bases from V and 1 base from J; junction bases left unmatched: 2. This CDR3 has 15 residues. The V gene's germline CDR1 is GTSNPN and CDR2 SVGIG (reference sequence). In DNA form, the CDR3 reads TGTGCCTGGACGGGACTAGCGGAGAACACCGGGGAGCTGTTTTTT. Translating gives CAWTGLAENTGELFF.

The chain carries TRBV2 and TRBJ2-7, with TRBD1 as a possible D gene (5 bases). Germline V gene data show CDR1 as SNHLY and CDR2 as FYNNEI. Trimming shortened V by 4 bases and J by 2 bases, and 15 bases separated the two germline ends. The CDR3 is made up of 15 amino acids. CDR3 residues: CASSVGRSYTYEQYF. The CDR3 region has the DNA TGTGCCAGCAGTGTGGGGCGCAGTTACACCTACGAGCAGTACTTC.

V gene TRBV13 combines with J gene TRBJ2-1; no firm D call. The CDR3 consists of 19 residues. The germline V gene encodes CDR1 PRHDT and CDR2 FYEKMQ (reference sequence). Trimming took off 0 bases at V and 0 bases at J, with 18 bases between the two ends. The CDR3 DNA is TGTGCCAGCAGCTTAGGCCCTATTAGGAGAATTAGCTCCTACAATGAGCAGTTCTTC. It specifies CASSLGPIRRISSYNEQFF.

The CDR3 spells CASSRQPNTEAFF. In DNA, the CDR3 is TGTGCCAGCAGTCGACAGCCGAACACTGAAGCTTTCTTT. The chain uses TRBV12-3 or TRBV12-4 and TRBJ1-1, with D possibly TRBD1 on 5 matching bases. CDR3 size: 13 residues. V lost 5 bases and J 1 base, leaving 8 bases between the germline ends.

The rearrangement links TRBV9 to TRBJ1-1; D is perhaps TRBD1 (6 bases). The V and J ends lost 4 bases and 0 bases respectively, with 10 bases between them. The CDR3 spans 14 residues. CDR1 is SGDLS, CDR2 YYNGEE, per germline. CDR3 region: CASSPGHLNTEAFF. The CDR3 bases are TGTGCCAGCAGCCCGGGACACCTGAACACTGAAGCTTTCTTT.

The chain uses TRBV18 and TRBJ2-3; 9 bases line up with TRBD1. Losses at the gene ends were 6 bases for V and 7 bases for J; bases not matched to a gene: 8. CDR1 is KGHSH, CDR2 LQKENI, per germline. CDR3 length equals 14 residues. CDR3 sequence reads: CASSATGGENTQYF. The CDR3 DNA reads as TGTGCCAGCTCGGCCACAGGGGGCGAGAATACGCAGTATTTT.

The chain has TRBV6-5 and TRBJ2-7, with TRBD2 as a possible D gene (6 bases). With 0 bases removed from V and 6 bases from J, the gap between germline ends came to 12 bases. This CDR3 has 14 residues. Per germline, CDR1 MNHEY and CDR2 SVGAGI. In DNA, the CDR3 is TGTGCCAGCAGTTACTCCTACCAGGGAGGCGAGCAGTACTTC. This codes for CASSYSYQGGEQYF.

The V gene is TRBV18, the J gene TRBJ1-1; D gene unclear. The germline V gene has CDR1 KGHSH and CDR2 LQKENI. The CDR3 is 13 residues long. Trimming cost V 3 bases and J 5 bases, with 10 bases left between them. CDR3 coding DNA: TGTGCCAGCTCACCTTCGGCGGGGACTGAAGCTTTCTTT. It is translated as CASSPSAGTEAFF.

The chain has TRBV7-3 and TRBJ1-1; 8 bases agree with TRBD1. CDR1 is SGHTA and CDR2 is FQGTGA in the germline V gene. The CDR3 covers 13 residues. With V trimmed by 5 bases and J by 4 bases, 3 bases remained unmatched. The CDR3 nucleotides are TGTGCCAGCAGCCCGACAGGGGCCACTGAAGCTTTCTTT. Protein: CASSPTGATEAFF.

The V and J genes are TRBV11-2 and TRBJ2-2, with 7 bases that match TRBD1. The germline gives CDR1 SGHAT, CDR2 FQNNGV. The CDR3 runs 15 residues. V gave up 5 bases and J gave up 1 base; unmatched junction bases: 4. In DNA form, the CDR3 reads TGTGCCAGCAGCCTCAGGACAGGGAACACCGGGGAGCTGTTTTTT. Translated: CASSLRTGNTGELFF. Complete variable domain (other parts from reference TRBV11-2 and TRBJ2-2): EAGVAQSPRYKIIEKRQSVAFWCNPISGHATLYWYQQILGQGPKLLIQFQNNGVVDDSQLPKDRFSAERLKGVDSTLKIQPAKLEDSAVYLCASSLRTGNTGELFFGEGSRLTVL.

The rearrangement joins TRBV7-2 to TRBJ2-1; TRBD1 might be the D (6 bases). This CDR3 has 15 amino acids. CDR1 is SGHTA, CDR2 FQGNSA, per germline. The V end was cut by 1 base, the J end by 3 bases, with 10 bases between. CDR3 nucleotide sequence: TGTGCCAGCAGCTTAGATGGGACAAGCTACAATGAGCAGTTCTTC. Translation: CASSLDGTSYNEQFF.

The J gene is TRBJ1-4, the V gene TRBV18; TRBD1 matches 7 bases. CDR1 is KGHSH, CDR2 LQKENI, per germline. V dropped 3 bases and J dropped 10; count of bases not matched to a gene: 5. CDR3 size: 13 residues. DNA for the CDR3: TGTGCCAGCTCACCCGGGGACAGTCGAAAACTGTTTTTT. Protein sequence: CASSPGDSRKLFF.

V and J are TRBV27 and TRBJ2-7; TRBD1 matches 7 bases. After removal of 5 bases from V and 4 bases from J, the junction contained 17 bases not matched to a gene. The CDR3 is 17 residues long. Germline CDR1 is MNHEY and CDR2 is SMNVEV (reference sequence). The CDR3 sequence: CASSPLPRTGSAYEQYF. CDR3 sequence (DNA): TGTGCCAGCAGTCCTCTACCTCGGACAGGTTCTGCGTACGAGCAGTACTTC.

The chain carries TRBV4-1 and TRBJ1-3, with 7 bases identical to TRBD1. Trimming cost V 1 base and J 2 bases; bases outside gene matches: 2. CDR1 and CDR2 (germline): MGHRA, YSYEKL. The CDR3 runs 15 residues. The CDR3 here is CASSQGTGAGNTIYF. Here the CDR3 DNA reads TGCGCCAGCAGCCAAGGGACAGGAGCTGGAAACACCATATATTTT.

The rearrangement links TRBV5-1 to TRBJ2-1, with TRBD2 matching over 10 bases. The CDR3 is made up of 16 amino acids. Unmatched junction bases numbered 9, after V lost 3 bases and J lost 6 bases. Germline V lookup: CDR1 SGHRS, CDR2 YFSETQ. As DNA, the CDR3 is TGCGCCAGCAGCTGGTTATCCGGGACTAGCGCCAATGAGCAGTTCTTC. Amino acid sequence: CASSWLSGTSANEQFF. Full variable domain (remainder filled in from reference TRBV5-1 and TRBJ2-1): KAGVTQTPRYLIKTRGQQVTLSCSPISGHRSVSWYQQTPGQGLQFLFEYFSETQRNKGNFPGRFSGRQFSNSRSEMNVSTLELGDSALYLCASSWLSGTSANEQFFGPGTRLTVL.

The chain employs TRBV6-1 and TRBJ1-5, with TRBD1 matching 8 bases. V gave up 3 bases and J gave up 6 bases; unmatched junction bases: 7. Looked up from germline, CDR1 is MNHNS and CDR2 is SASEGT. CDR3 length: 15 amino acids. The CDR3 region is CASSESGRGPQPQHF. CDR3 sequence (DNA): TGTGCCAGCAGTGAGAGCGGCAGGGGGCCTCAGCCCCAGCATTTT.

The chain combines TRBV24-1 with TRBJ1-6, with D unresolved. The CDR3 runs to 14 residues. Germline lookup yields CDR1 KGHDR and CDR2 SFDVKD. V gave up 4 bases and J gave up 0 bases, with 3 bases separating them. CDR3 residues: CATSESSYNSPLHF. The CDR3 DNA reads TGTGCCACCAGTGAGAGCTCCTATAATTCACCCCTCCACTTT.

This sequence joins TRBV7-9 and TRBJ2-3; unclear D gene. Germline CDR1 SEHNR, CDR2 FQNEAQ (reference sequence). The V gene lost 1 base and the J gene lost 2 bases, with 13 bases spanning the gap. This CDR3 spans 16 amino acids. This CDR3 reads CASSLEAAVPTDTQYF. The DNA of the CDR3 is TGTGCCAGCAGCTTAGAAGCCGCCGTCCCCACAGATACGCAGTATTTT.

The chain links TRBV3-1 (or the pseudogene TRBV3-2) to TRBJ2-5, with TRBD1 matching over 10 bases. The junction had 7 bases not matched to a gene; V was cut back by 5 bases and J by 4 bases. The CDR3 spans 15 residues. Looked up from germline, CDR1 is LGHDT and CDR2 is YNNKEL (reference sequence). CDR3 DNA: TGTGCCAGCAGCACGGGGACAGGGGAGTTAGAGACCCAGTACTTC. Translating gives CASSTGTGELETQYF.

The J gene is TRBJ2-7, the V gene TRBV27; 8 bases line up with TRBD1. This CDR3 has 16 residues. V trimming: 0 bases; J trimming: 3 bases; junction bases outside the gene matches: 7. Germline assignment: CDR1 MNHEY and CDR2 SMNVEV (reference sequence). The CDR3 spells CASSLSGTGAYYEQYF. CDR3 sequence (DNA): TGTGCCAGCAGTTTATCCGGGACAGGAGCCTACTACGAGCAGTACTTC.

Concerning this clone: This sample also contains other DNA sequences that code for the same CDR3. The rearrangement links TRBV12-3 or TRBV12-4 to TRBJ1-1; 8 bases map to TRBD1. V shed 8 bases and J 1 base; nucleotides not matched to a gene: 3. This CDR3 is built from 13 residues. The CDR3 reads CASSDRENTEAFF. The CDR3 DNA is TGTGCCAGCTCGGACAGGGAGAACACTGAAGCTTTCTTT.

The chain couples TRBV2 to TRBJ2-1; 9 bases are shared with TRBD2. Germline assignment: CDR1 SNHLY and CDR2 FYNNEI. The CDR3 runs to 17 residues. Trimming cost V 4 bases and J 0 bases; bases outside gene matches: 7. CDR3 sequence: CASSGLGLATSYNEQFF. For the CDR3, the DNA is TGTGCCAGCAGTGGCCTCGGACTAGCGACCTCCTACAATGAGCAGTTCTTC. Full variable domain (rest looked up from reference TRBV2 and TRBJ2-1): EPEVTQTPSHQVTQMGQEVILRCVPISNHLYFYWYRQILGQKVEFLVSFYNNEISEKSEIFDDQFSVERPDGSNFTLKIRSTKLEDSAMYFCASSGLGLATSYNEQFFGPGTRLTVL.